This T cell receptor beta chain is from a study of CD8 T cells in Susac syndrome. General study findings and limits: In Susac patients, clonal expansion was not detected in CD4+ cells.

It was with random hexamers that roughly 0.45 to 1 ug RNA was reverse transcribed. One entry per CDR3 protein, called by TCRdb with MiXCR from the immunoSEQ multiplex PCR reads. The sample contains 240,000 or so distinct CDR3 sequences, 90% to 96% of which appear only once. V lost 7 bases and J lost 5, with 11 bases in between. The CDR3 sequence is 11 residues long. Germline V gene lookup returns CDR1 SQVTM and CDR2 ANQGSEA. The patients with Susac syndrome were individuals who fulfilled the recently defined diagnostic criteria for disease that was either definite or probable. Purification of the CD8+ and CD4+ T cells relied on negative isolation, and TEMRA cells underwent FACS enrichment. A note on this clonotype: Its antigen is as yet unknown.

Sequenced: CD4+ T cells from PBMCs. The receptor's source is a human donor with Susac syndrome. The rearrangement links TRBV29-1 to TRBJ2-5; maybe TRBD1 (6 bases). CDR3 sequence (DNA): TGCAGCGGAGGGGGTTATGAGACCCAGTACTTC. This encodes CSGGGYETQYF.